This TCR beta chain comes out of a study of Ad26.COV2.S vaccination and SARS-CoV-2 variants. Study background: This donor came from the COV1001 trial of Ad26.COV2.S. Intramuscularly, Ad26.COV2.S was given either once or twice, 56 days apart. Overall study results and limits: Substantial post-vaccination breadth of spike-specific CD8+ and CD4+ T cell responses was reported.

The table came from immunoSEQ multiplex PCR; TCRdb's copy has only in-frame clones and leaves some out. The sample lists over 400,000 clones, around 92% occurring once. Germline assignment: CDR1 DFQATT and CDR2 SNEGSKA (reference sequence). V gave up 3 bases and J gave up 4 bases, with 16 bases separating them. The CDR3 has 15 residues. Specified treatment: about 20 received Ad26.COV2.S at low or high dose, single or two shots; a few received placebo; per-sample allocation not given. Day 63 after the first injection of vaccine or placebo was the sampling time. Regarding this clone: Its target is not known.

The clonotype originates from a person between 18 and 65 years old who received the Ad26.COV2.S COVID-19 vaccine or a placebo. The material was peripheral blood, obtained in a trial of Ad26.COV2.S vaccine versus placebo. This chain connects TRBV20-1 to TRBJ2-1; no clear D. CDR3: CSASSTQDAYNEQFF. CDR3 nucleotide sequence: TGCAGTGCTAGTAGTACCCAGGACGCATACAATGAGCAGTTCTTC.